The T cell receptor (beta chain) described here comes from a study of blood T cell repertoires in COVID-19. The table came from immunoSEQ multiplex PCR; TCRdb's copy has only in-frame clones and leaves some out. The sample lists 130,000 to 150,000 clones; more than 70% were seen once. This clone is medium-sized in the sample. Germline CDR1 MDHEN, CDR2 SYDVKM. The CDR3 covers 15 residues. The J segment lost 10 bases and the V segment lost 2 bases, leaving 3 bases of the junction unmatched. The sequenced sample was PBMCs or T cells enriched from blood (not recorded which). The V and J genes are TRBV28 and TRBJ1-6, with 12 bases matching TRBD1. This receptor was taken from a man aged 35-49 years with acute COVID-19. The CDR3 region has the DNA TGTGCCAGCAGTTTACTGGGACAGGGGGCCTCACCCCTCCACTTT. It specifies CASSLLGQGASPLHF.